Listed below are T cell receptor beta chains from one sample, sequenced in a study of blood T cell repertoires in COVID-19. Using immunoSEQ multiplex PCR, the repertoire was profiled, and TCRdb retains in-frame clones only, with some absent. The sample holds approximately 160,000 clones; roughly 72% are singletons and the top ten take around 3.4%. Sequencing was done on a sample of peripheral blood. The receptors here all came from an elderly woman with acute or convalescent COVID-19. The CDR3 runs from the conserved cysteine through the conserved F or W. The D gene is left open where the match is weak. Rows give clone size only sometimes, using once, few, many, or a class for an expanded clone.

CASRRITGGAGEKLFF,TGTGCCAGCAGACGAATAACAGGGGGCGCAGGGGAAAAACTGTTTTTT,TRBJ1-4,NA,TRBV2,TRBD1
CASSTDSSSYEQYF,TGTGCCAGCTCAACGGACAGCAGCTCCTACGAGCAGTACTTC,TRBJ2-7,NA,TRBV18,NA
CASSELDRGSEQYF,TGTGCCAGCAGTGAACTAGACAGGGGGAGCGAGCAGTACTTC,TRBJ2-7,NA,TRBV25-1,TRBD1
CASSLGAYTEAFF,TGTGCCAGCAGCTTAGGGGCCTACACTGAAGCTTTCTTT,TRBJ1-1,NA,TRBV7-2,NA
CASSDIANYGYTF,TGTGCCAGCAGTGATATAGCTAACTATGGCTACACCTTC,TRBJ1-2,NA,TRBV6-1,NA
CSASTRGSGANVLTF,TGCAGTGCTAGTACTCGTGGCTCTGGGGCCAACGTCCTGACTTTC,TRBJ2-6,NA,TRBV20-1,NA
CASSLGGTGSQPQHF,TGTGCCAGCAGCTTGGGGGGGACAGGCAGTCAGCCCCAGCATTTT,TRBJ1-5,once,TRBV5-8,TRBD1
CASSYSAGGSYNEQFF,TGTGCCAGCAGTTACTCAGCAGGGGGGTCCTACAATGAGCAGTTCTTC,TRBJ2-1,NA,TRBV6-5,NA
CASSLPGQGHGYTF,TGTGCCAGCAGTTTGCCGGGACAGGGGCATGGCTACACCTTC,TRBJ1-2,NA,TRBV6-5,TRBD1
CASSLRWDSQRSGLFF,TGTGCCAGCAGTTTAAGGTGGGACTCACAGAGGTCGGGACTGTTTTTT,TRBJ1-4,few,TRBV27,NA
CASSFLGARENTIYF,TGTGCCAGCAGCTTTCTCGGGGCGCGGGAAAACACCATATATTTT,TRBJ1-3,NA,TRBV7-2,NA
CASSQRTSGGPSSYNEQFF,TGTGCCAGCAGCCAGAGGACTAGCGGGGGGCCTAGCTCCTACAATGAGCAGTTCTTC,TRBJ2-1,NA,TRBV7-9,TRBD2
CASSSDRGGNSNQPQHF,TGTGCCAGCAGCTCGGACAGGGGGGGGAATAGCAATCAGCCCCAGCATTTT,TRBJ1-5,NA,TRBV7-8,TRBD1
CASNRGVYNEQFF,TGTGCCAGCAATCGGGGGGTCTACAATGAGCAGTTCTTC,TRBJ2-1,NA,TRBV6-5,TRBD2
CASSVAPGPLEQYF,TGTGCCAGCAGCGTAGCTCCAGGGCCCCTCGAGCAGTACTTC,TRBJ2-7,NA,TRBV9,NA
CASSSQAGVSTDTQYF,TGTGCCAGCAGCTCACAAGCGGGGGTGAGCACAGATACGCAGTATTTT,TRBJ2-3,NA,TRBV5-4,TRBD2
CASSSPGQGDGYTF,TGTGCCAGCAGTTCCCCGGGACAGGGAGATGGCTACACCTTC,TRBJ1-2,NA,TRBV27,TRBD1
CASRGESSYNSPLHF,TGTGCCAGCAGGGGCGAGTCGTCCTATAATTCACCCCTCCACTTT,TRBJ1-6,NA,TRBV2,NA
CASSPAGGGTDTQYF,TGTGCCAGCAGCCCTGCGGGGGGGGGCACAGATACGCAGTATTTT,TRBJ2-3,NA,TRBV7-2,TRBD2
CASSLEDSQISPLHF,TGTGCCAGCAGCTTAGAAGACAGCCAGATTTCACCCCTCCACTTT,TRBJ1-6,few,TRBV11-1,NA
CASRKGQGFTGELFF,TGTGCCAGTAGAAAGGGACAGGGGTTTACCGGGGAGCTGTTTTTT,TRBJ2-2,few,TRBV19,TRBD1
CASSLSVRTGPDTQYF,TGTGCCAGCAGTTTATCGGTGCGGACAGGGCCTGATACGCAGTATTTT,TRBJ2-3,NA,TRBV27,TRBD1
CASSAGQGPDEQYF,TGTGCCAGCAGCGCGGGACAGGGTCCCGACGAGCAGTACTTC,TRBJ2-7,NA,TRBV5-6,TRBD1
CASSQAGTGLSINYGYTF,TGTGCCAGCAGCCAAGCCGGGACAGGGCTTTCGATTAACTATGGCTACACCTTC,TRBJ1-2,NA,TRBV4-2,TRBD1
CSVLGGNEKLFF,TGCAGCGTGTTAGGGGGCAACGAAAAACTGTTTTTT,TRBJ1-4,NA,TRBV29-1,TRBD1
CASSPLSGEGDTQYF,TGTGCCAGCTCACCACTTTCAGGGGAGGGAGATACGCAGTATTTT,TRBJ2-3,NA,TRBV18,NA
CAWMGQGQGNTGELFF,TGTGCCTGGATGGGGCAGGGACAGGGCAACACCGGGGAGCTGTTTTTT,TRBJ2-2,NA,TRBV30,TRBD1
CASSQEEGNYGYTF,TGCGCCAGCAGCCAAGAAGAGGGTAACTATGGCTACACCTTC,TRBJ1-2,NA,TRBV4-1,NA
CASSPQGGTNYGYTF,TGTGCCAGCTCCCCCCAGGGAGGGACTAACTATGGCTACACCTTC,TRBJ1-2,few,TRBV27,NA
CASSLRRRDNEQFF,TGTGCCAGCTCCTTAAGGAGACGGGACAATGAGCAGTTCTTC,TRBJ2-1,NA,TRBV6-6,NA